This entry concerns a single T cell receptor (beta chain). The target antigen is unknown. The germline V gene has CDR1 MNHEY and CDR2 SVGAGI. The CDR3 loop spans 14 amino acids. V was shortened by 3 bases and J by 3 bases, with 8 bases between the two germline ends. This specimen comes from a study of siplizumab effects on memory and regulatory T cells. Study-wide results and caveats: Tregs that proliferated in siplizumab cultures did not have their suppressive function confirmed.

Repertoires were generated with immunoSEQ multiplex PCR, while TCRdb's copy carries only in-frame clones and drops some. The sample shows over 80,000 clones, around 90% of them seen only once. The clonotype was recovered from a human donor in good health. Specimen: Tregs sorted from blood. The chain links TRBV6-5 to TRBJ2-2; tentatively, D is TRBD1 or TRBD2 (6 bases each). The DNA for the CDR3 is TGTGCCAGCAGTTATCGGGGGCACACCGGGGAGCTGTTTTTT. As protein: CASSYRGHTGELFF.